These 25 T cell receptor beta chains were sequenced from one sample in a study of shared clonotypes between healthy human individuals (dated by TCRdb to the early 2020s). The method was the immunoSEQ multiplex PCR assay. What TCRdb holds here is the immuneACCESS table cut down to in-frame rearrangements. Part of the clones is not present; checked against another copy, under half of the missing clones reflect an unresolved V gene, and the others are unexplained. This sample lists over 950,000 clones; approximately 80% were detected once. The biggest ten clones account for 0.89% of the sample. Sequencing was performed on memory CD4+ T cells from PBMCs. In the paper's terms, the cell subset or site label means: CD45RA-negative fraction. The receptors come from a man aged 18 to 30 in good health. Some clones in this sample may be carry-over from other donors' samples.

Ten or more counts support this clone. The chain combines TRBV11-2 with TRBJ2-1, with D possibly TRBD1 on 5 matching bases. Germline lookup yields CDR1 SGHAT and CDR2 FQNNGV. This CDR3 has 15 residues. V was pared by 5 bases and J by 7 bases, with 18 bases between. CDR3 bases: TGTGCCAGCAGCGGGGCACCCCACATTGGTAATGAGCAGTTCTTC. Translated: CASSGAPHIGNEQFF.

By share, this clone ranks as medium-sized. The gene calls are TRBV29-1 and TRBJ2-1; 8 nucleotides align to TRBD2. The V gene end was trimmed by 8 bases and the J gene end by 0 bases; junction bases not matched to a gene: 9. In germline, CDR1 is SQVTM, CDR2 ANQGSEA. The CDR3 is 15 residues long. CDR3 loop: CSIWTSSGSYNEQFF. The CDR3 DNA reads TGCAGCATATGGACTAGCTCAGGCTCCTACAATGAGCAGTTCTTC.

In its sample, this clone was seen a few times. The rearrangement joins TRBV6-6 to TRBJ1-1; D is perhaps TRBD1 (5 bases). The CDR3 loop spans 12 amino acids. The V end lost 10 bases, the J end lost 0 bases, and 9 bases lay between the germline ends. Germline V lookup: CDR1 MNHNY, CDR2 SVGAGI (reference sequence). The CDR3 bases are TGTGCCATGCAGGGAATGAACACTGAAGCTTTCTTT. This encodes CAMQGMNTEAFF.

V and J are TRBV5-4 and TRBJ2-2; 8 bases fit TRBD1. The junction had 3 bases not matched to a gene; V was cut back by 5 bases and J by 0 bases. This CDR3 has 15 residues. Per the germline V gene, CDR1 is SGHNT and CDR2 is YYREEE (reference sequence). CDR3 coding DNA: TGTGCCAGCAGGACACAGGGGGCGAACACCGGGGAGCTGTTTTTT. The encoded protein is CASRTQGANTGELFF.

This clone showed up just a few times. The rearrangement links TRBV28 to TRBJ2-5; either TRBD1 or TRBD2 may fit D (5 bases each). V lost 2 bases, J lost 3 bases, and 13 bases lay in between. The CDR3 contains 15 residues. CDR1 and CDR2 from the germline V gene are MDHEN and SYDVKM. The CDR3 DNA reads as TGTGCCAGCAGTTTAGTCGGGGCGGTGAAAGAGACCCAGTACTTC. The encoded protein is CASSLVGAVKETQYF.

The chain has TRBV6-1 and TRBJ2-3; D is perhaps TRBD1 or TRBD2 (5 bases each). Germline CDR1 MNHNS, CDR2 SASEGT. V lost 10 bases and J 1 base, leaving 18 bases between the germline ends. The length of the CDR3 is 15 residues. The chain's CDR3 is CATLSRTGRTDTQYF. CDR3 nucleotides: TGTGCCACCCTATCGAGGACGGGGCGCACAGATACGCAGTATTTT.

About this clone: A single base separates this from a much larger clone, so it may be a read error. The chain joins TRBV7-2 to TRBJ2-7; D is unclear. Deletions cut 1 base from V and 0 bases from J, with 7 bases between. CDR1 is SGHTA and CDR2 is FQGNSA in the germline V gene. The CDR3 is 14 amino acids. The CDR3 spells CASSLGQTSYEQYF. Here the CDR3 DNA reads TGTGCCAGCAGCTTAGGGCAGACCTCCTACGAGCAGTACTTC.

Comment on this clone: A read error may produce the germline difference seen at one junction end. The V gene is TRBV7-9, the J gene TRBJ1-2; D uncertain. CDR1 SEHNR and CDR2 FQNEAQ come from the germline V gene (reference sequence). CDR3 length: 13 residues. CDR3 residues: CASSLGIGYRYTF. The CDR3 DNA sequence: TGTGCCAGCAGCCTCGGGATCGGCTATCGCTACACCTTC.

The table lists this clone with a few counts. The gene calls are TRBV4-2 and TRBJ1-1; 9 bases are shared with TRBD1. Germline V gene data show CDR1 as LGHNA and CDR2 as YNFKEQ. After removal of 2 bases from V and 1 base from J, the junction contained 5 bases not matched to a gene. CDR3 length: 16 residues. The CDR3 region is CASSQPPGQGNTEAFF. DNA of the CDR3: TGTGCCAGCAGCCAACCACCGGGACAGGGGAACACTGAAGCTTTCTTT.

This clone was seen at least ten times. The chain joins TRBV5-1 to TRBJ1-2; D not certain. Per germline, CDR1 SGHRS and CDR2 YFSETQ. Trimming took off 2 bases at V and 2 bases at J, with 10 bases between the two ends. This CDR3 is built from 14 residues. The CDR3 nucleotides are TGCGCCAGCAGCTTCGACGGACCGAACTATGGCTACACCTTC. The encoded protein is CASSFDGPNYGYTF.

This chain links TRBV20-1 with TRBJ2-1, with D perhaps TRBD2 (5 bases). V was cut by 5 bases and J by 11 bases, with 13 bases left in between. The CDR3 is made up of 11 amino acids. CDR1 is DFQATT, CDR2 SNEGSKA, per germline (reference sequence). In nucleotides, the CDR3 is TGCAGTGCTGACAATAGCGAGAAGCAGTTCTTC. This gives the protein CSADNSEKQFF.

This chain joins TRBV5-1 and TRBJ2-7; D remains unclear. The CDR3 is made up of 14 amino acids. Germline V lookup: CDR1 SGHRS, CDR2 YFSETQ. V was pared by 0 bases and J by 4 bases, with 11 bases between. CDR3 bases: TGCGCCAGCAGCTTGGCCGGCAGCAGGTACGAGCAGTACTTC. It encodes CASSLAGSRYEQYF.

CDR3 in amino acids: CASSLEEGRTEAFF. CDR3 nucleotide sequence: TGCGCCAGCAGCTTGGAGGAGGGGAGGACTGAAGCTTTCTTT. The chain joins TRBV5-1 to TRBJ1-1; perhaps TRBD1 as D (5 bases). V was shortened by 0 bases and J by 5 bases, with 11 bases between the two germline ends. Germline V gene data show CDR1 as SGHRS and CDR2 as YFSETQ. The CDR3 length is 14 residues.

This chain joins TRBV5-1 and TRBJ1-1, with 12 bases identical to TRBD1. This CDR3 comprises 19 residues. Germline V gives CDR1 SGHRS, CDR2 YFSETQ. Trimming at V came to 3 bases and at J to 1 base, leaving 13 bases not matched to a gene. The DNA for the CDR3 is TGCGCCAGCAGCTCCCCCCGGGACAGGGGGCTAATGGGGAACACTGAAGCTTTCTTT. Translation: CASSSPRDRGLMGNTEAFF.

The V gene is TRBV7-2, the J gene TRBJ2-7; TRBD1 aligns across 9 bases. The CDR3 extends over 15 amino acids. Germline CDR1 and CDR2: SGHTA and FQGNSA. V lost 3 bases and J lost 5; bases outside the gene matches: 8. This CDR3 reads CASSLGGTGFNEQYF. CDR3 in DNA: TGTGCCAGCAGCTTGGGCGGGACAGGGTTTAACGAGCAGTACTTC.

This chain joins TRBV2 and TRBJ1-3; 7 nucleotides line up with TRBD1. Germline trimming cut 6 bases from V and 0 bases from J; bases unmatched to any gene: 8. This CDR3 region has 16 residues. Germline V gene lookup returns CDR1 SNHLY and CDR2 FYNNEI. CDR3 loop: CASSPDRPNSGNTIYF. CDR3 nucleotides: TGTGCCAGCAGCCCGGACAGGCCTAACTCTGGAAACACCATATATTTT.

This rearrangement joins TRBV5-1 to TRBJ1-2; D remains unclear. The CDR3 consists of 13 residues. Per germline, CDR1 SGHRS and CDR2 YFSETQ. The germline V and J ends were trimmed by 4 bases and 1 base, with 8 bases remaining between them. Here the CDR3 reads CASSPTDNYGYTF. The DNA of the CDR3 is TGCGCCAGCAGCCCTACAGATAACTATGGCTACACCTTC. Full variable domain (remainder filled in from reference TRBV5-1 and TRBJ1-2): KAGVTQTPRYLIKTRGQQVTLSCSPISGHRSVSWYQQTPGQGLQFLFEYFSETQRNKGNFPGRFSGRQFSNSRSEMNVSTLELGDSALYLCASSPTDNYGYTFGSGTRLTVV.

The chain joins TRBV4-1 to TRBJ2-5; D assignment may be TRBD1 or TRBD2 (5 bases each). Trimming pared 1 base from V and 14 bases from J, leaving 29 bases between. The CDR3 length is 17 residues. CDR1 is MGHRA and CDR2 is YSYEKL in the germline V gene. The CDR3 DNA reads TGCGCCAGCAGCCAAGTGCTGGGCTTGACACCGCAAGGGACCCTTTACTTC. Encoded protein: CASSQVLGLTPQGTLYF.

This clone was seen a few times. The CDR3 sequence: CAWSGYRGHQPQHF. Here the CDR3 DNA reads TGTGCCTGGAGTGGGTACAGGGGTCATCAGCCCCAGCATTTT. V gene TRBV30 combines with J gene TRBJ1-5; the match to TRBD1 covers 7 bases. Germline V gene lookup returns CDR1 GTSNPN and CDR2 SVGIG (reference sequence). Unmatched junction bases numbered 5, after V lost 1 base and J lost 5 bases. CDR3 size: 14 residues.

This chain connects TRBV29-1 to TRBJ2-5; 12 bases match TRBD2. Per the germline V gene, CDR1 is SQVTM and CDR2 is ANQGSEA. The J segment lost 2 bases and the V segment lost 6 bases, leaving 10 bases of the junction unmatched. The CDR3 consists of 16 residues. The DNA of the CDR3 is TGCAGCGTCGTTCCCGGGACTAGCGGGTTACAAGAGACCCAGTACTTC. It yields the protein CSVVPGTSGLQETQYF.

The CDR3 loop reads CASSEEGGYTEAFF. The CDR3 DNA sequence: TGTGCCAGCAGTGAAGAAGGGGGCTACACTGAAGCTTTCTTT. The gene calls are TRBV2 and TRBJ1-1; 7 bases fit TRBD1. The CDR3 covers 14 residues. With 1 base clipped from V and 3 bases from J, the junction kept 2 bases outside the gene matches. The germline gives CDR1 SNHLY, CDR2 FYNNEI.

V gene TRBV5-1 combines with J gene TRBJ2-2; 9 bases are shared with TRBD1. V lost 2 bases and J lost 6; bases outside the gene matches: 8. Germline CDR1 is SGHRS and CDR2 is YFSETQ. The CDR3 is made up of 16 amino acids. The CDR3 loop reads CASSFNTGGQAGELFF. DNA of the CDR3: TGCGCCAGCAGCTTTAATACAGGGGGCCAGGCCGGGGAGCTGTTTTTT.

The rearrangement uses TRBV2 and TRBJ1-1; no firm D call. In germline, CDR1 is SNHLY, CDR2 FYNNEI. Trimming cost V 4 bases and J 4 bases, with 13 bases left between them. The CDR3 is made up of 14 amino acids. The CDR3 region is CASSGGGRATEAFF. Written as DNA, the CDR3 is TGTGCCAGCAGTGGGGGTGGTAGGGCCACTGAAGCTTTCTTT.

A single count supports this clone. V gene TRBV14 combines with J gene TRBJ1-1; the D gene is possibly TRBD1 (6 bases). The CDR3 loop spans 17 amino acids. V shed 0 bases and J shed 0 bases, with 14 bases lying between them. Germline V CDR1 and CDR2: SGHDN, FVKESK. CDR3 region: CASSQDLARTVNTEAFF. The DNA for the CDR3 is TGTGCCAGCAGCCAAGATCTGGCAAGGACAGTGAACACTGAAGCTTTCTTT.

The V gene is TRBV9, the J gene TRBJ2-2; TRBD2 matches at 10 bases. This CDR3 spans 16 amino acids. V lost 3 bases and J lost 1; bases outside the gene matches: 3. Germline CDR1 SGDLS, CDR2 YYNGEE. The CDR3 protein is CASSGLAGGNTGELFF. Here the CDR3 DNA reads TGTGCCAGCAGCGGATTAGCGGGAGGGAACACCGGGGAGCTGTTTTTT.